The rows below give T cell receptor beta chains drawn from one sample of a study of shared clonotypes between healthy human individuals. Using immunoSEQ multiplex PCR, the repertoire was profiled, and TCRdb retains in-frame clones only, with some absent. The profile shows hundreds of thousands of clones, 75% to 85% of them singletons. Input material: PBMCs. These receptors were obtained from a woman aged 40-49 years in good health. Some clones in this sample may be carry-over from other donors' samples. The CDR3 runs from the conserved cysteine through the conserved F or W. Each record gives: clone size, V gene, J gene, D gene, CDR3 protein, CDR3 DNA. D genes are given only for firm matches. Size values are once, few and many counts, or a class for expanded clones, and some rows have none.

>.|TRBV4-2|TRBJ2-7|TRBD1
CASSQELTGTATYEQYF
TGTGCCAGCAGCCAAGAACTTACCGGGACAGCAACCTACGAGCAGTACTTC
>.|TRBV6-1|TRBJ1-2|.
CASNLAPGTVYGYTF
TGTGCCAGCAACCTCGCCCCGGGGACCGTCTATGGCTACACCTTC
>.|TRBV28|TRBJ1-4|.
CASTASSGTREKLFF
TGTGCCAGCACCGCGTCCAGTGGGACTAGGGAAAAACTGTTTTTT
>once|TRBV28|TRBJ2-1|.
CASSFESSYNEQFF
TGTGCCAGCAGTTTTGAAAGCTCCTACAATGAGCAGTTCTTC
>.|TRBV6-5|TRBJ2-7|.
CASSYSPYEQYF
TGTGCCAGCAGTTACAGTCCCTACGAGCAGTACTTC
>.|TRBV19|TRBJ2-2|TRBD2
CASSIVTSGAPGLFF
TGTGCCAGTAGTATAGTGACTAGCGGGGCCCCGGGGCTGTTTTTT
>.|TRBV7-6|TRBJ2-3|TRBD2
CASSLEAGPFGDTQYF
TGTGCCAGCAGCTTAGAAGCGGGACCCTTCGGAGATACGCAGTATTTT
>.|TRBV6-1|TRBJ2-7|TRBD2
CASGLAGGPYEQYF
TGTGCCAGCGGACTAGCGGGAGGGCCGTACGAGCAGTACTTC
>.|TRBV29-1|TRBJ1-1|.
CSVNLDRNTEAFF
TGCAGCGTTAATCTAGACAGGAACACTGAAGCTTTCTTT
>.|TRBV11-2|TRBJ2-1|.
CASSRGGGMLSNEQFF
TGTGCCAGCAGCCGAGGGGGCGGGATGTTATCCAATGAGCAGTTCTTC
>.|TRBV10-3|TRBJ2-3|TRBD1
CAIMTSDRGNTQYF
TGTGCCATCATGACTTCGGACAGGGGGAATACGCAGTATTTT
>.|TRBV7-2|TRBJ1-1|.
CASTPRAANTEAFF
TGTGCCAGCACGCCCCGAGCAGCGAACACTGAAGCTTTCTTT
>.|TRBV27|TRBJ2-7|.
CASSPPGSGRYYEQYF
TGTGCCAGCAGCCCTCCCGGGTCGGGACGGTACTACGAGCAGTACTTC
>.|TRBV10-3|TRBJ2-1|TRBD2
CAISATSGRAYNEQFF
TGTGCCATCAGTGCAACTAGCGGGAGGGCCTACAATGAGCAGTTCTTC
>.|TRBV15|TRBJ2-5|.
CATSRDPGQETQYF
TGTGCCACCAGCAGAGATCCAGGCCAAGAGACCCAGTACTTC
>.|TRBV10-3|TRBJ2-1|TRBD2
CAISEGLAGVGEQFF
TGTGCCATCAGTGAAGGGCTAGCGGGAGTTGGTGAGCAGTTCTTC
>.|TRBV27|TRBJ2-7|.
CASSPHRGVGGYEQYF
TGTGCCAGCAGTCCCCATCGCGGCGTAGGGGGCTACGAGCAGTACTTC
>.|TRBV5-1|TRBJ2-1|.
CASSLPVGDSRLNEQFF
TGCGCCAGCAGCCTCCCCGTAGGGGATAGCCGCCTCAATGAGCAGTTCTTC
>.|TRBV28|TRBJ2-2|TRBD1
CASSPNRGENTGELFF
TGTGCCAGCAGCCCGAACAGGGGAGAGAACACCGGGGAGCTGTTTTTT
>.|TRBV10-3|TRBJ1-2|TRBD1
CAISVGQGNGYTF
TGTGCCATCAGTGTCGGACAGGGGAATGGCTACACCTTC
>.|TRBV27|TRBJ2-1|.
CASSLSKVDEQFF
TGTGCCAGCAGTTTATCGAAAGTGGATGAGCAGTTCTTC
>.|TRBV20-1|TRBJ2-1|.
CSASGTHEQFF
TGCAGTGCTAGCGGGACGCATGAGCAGTTCTTC
>.|TRBV28|TRBJ1-3|TRBD1
CASSLGQAGNTIYF
TGTGCCAGCAGCCTAGGACAGGCTGGAAACACCATATATTTT
>once|TRBV5-1|TRBJ1-4|TRBD1
CASSLQGQATNEKLFF
TGCGCCAGCAGCCTCCAAGGACAGGCAACTAATGAAAAACTGTTTTTT
>.|TRBV9|TRBJ1-1|.
CANSTRVGSNTEAFF
TGTGCCAACAGCACCAGGGTAGGGTCGAACACTGAAGCTTTCTTT
>few|TRBV27|TRBJ1-1|TRBD1
CASRRTGTNTEAFF
TGTGCCAGCAGGAGGACAGGGACGAACACTGAAGCTTTCTTT
>.|TRBV14|TRBJ1-3|.
CASSARQVRSGNTIYF
TGTGCCAGCAGCGCTAGACAGGTTCGCTCTGGAAACACCATATATTTT
>.|TRBV25-1|TRBJ2-7|TRBD1
CASIGTGSYEQYF
TGTGCCAGCATTGGGACAGGTTCCTACGAGCAGTACTTC
>.|TRBV20-1|TRBJ2-7|.
CSGLVTEQYF
TGCAGTGGACTAGTCACCGAGCAGTACTTC
>once|TRBV7-3|TRBJ2-2|TRBD2
CASSRTSGSDTGELFF
TGTGCCAGCAGCCGCACTAGCGGGAGCGACACCGGGGAGCTGTTTTTT
>few|TRBV15|TRBJ2-4|.
CATSYSETHPLAKNIQYF
TGTGCCACCAGCTATAGCGAAACGCACCCCCTAGCCAAAAACATTCAGTACTTC
>.|TRBV28|TRBJ2-3|TRBD2
CASSLAGLAGGPTDTQYF
TGTGCCAGCAGTCTCGCCGGACTAGCGGGAGGACCCACGGATACGCAGTATTTT
>.|TRBV2|TRBJ1-4|TRBD1
CASTPHRTGGLNEKLFF
TGTGCCAGCACCCCCCATCGGACAGGGGGCCTAAATGAAAAACTGTTTTTT
>once|TRBV29-1|TRBJ2-2|TRBD1
CSVEESPGGDTGELFF
TGCAGCGTTGAAGAGTCCCCAGGGGGAGACACCGGGGAGCTGTTTTTT
>.|TRBV4-2|TRBJ2-1|.
CASSPRGAQGMRSYNEQFF
TGTGCCAGCAGCCCGAGGGGGGCACAGGGGATGAGGTCCTACAATGAGCAGTTCTTC
>.|TRBV5-1|TRBJ2-5|.
CASSLSAAETQYF
TGCGCCAGCAGCTTGAGCGCGGCTGAGACCCAGTACTTC
>few|TRBV4-1|TRBJ2-3|TRBD2
CASSRPSGSTDTQYF
TGCGCCAGCAGCCGCCCTAGCGGGAGCACAGATACGCAGTATTTT
>.|TRBV18|TRBJ2-3|TRBD1
CASSPWTGSMDTQYF
TGTGCCAGCTCACCTTGGACAGGGTCAATGGATACGCAGTATTTT
>few|TRBV30|TRBJ2-4|.
CALEGVGKNIQYF
TGTGCCCTGGAGGGGGTGGGCAAAAACATTCAGTACTTC
>.|TRBV19|TRBJ1-5|.
CASSARLWGTSNQPQHF
TGTGCCAGTAGTGCCCGCCTTTGGGGAACGAGCAATCAGCCCCAGCATTTT
>.|TRBV11-3|TRBJ2-1|.
CASSLGTVPSNEQFF
TGTGCCAGCAGCTTAGGGACAGTTCCGAGCAATGAGCAGTTCTTC
>.|TRBV5-1|TRBJ2-2|.
CASTITQGTGELFF
TGCGCCAGCACCATAACGCAGGGCACCGGGGAGCTGTTTTTT
>few|TRBV27|TRBJ2-1|TRBD2
CASSLVGSGSGGEQFF
TGTGCCAGCAGTTTAGTGGGTAGCGGGAGCGGGGGCGAGCAGTTCTTC
>.|TRBV7-9|TRBJ1-4|.
CASSLSRGATNEKLFF
TGTGCCAGCAGCTTGAGCAGGGGAGCAACTAATGAAAAACTGTTTTTT
>.|TRBV28|TRBJ2-1|.
CASSLWGGHNEQFF
TGTGCCAGCAGTTTATGGGGCGGGCACAATGAGCAGTTCTTC
>.|TRBV6-4|TRBJ1-2|.
CASSQGIAFGGYTF
TGTGCCAGCAGCCAAGGAATCGCTTTTGGCGGCTACACCTTC
>.|TRBV19|TRBJ1-5|.
CASSRAGDNQPQHF
TGTGCCAGTAGTAGGGCAGGGGACAATCAGCCCCAGCATTTT
>.|TRBV2|TRBJ2-2|TRBD2
CASSAETSGSRSGELFF
TGTGCCAGCAGTGCCGAGACTAGCGGGAGTAGGTCCGGGGAGCTGTTTTTT
>.|TRBV5-1|TRBJ2-2|.
CASSLRTPANTGELFF
TGCGCCAGCAGCCTTAGGACACCCGCGAACACCGGGGAGCTGTTTTTT
>.|TRBV29-1|TRBJ1-4|.
CSVEWAFGTNEKLFF
TGCAGCGTTGAATGGGCCTTTGGGACTAATGAAAAACTGTTTTTT
>.|TRBV11-3|TRBJ2-7|.
CASSEAGETSYEQYF
TGTGCCAGCAGTGAAGCCGGGGAGACCTCCTACGAGCAGTACTTC
>.|TRBV10-2|TRBJ2-1|.
CASSLAPSYNEQFF
TGCGCCAGCTCCCTAGCGCCTTCCTACAATGAGCAGTTCTTC
>.|TRBV7-6|TRBJ2-5|TRBD2
CASSLERGLAGTQETQYF
TGTGCCAGCAGCTTAGAGAGGGGACTAGCGGGAACCCAAGAGACCCAGTACTTC